Sequencing of this T cell receptor beta chain was carried out in a study of radiotherapy plus CTLA-4 blockade in lung cancer. Repertoires were generated with immunoSEQ multiplex PCR, while TCRdb's copy carries only in-frame clones and drops some. The sample lists tens of thousands of clones, 65% to 85% occurring once. From germline, CDR1 is MNHEY and CDR2 SMNVEV (reference sequence). The CDR3 has 17 residues. V lost 6 bases, J lost 1 base, and 19 bases lay in between. Sequenced here: peripheral blood, sampled from a patient treated with radiotherapy plus ipilimumab. The chain is built from TRBV27 and TRBJ1-5; D is possibly TRBD1 (5 bases). The source is a human donor with non-small cell lung cancer who had stable disease on radiotherapy plus ipilimumab. CDR3 sequence (DNA): TGTGCCAGCAGCCCAGGTGGTGGTCAGGGAAGCAATCAGCCCCAGCATTTT. It is translated as CASSPGGGQGSNQPQHF.